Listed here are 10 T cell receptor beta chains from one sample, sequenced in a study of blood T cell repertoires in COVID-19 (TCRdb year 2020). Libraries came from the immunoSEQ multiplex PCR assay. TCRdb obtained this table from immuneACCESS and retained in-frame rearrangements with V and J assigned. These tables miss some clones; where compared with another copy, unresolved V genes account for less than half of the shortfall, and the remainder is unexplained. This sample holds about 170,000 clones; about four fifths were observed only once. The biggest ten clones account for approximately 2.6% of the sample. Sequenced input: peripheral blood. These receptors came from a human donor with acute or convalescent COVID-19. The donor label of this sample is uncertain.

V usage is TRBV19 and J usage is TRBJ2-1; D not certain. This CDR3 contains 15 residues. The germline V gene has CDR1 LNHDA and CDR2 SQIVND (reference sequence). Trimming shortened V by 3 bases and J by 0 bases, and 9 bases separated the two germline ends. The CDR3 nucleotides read TGTGCCAGTAGTATCTACGCTAGCTCCTACAATGAGCAGTTCTTC. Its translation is CASSIYASSYNEQFF.

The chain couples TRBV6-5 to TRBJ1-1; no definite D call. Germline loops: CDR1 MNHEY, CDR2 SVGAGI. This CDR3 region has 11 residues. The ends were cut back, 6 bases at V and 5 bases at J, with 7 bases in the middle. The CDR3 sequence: CASSSVTEAFF. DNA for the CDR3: TGTGCCAGCAGCTCCGTGACTGAAGCTTTCTTT.

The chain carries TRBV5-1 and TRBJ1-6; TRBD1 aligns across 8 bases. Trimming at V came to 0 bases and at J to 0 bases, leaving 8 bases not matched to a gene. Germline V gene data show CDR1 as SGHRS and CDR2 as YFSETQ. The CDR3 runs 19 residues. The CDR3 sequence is CASSLGPNRGSSYNSPLHF. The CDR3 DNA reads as TGCGCCAGCAGCTTGGGGCCGAACAGGGGGAGCTCCTATAATTCACCCCTCCACTTT.

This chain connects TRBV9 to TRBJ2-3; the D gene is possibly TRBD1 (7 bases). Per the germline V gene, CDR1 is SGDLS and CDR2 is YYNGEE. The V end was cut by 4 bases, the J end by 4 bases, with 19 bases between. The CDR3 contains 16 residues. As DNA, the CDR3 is TGTGCCAGCAGCCGTACGGGGGACAGCCGAGCAGATACGCAGTATTTT. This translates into CASSRTGDSRADTQYF.

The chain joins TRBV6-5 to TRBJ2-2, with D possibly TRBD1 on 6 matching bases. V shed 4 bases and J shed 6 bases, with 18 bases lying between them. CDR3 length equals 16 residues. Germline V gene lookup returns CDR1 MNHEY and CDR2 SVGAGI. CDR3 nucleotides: TGTGCCAGCAGTTCCGGGACGTCTAAGGGGGCCGGGGAGCTGTTTTTT. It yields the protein CASSSGTSKGAGELFF.

This CDR3 is CASSLETGVSPLHF. The CDR3 DNA sequence: TGCGCCAGCAGCTTAGAGACAGGGGTTTCACCCCTCCACTTT. The rearrangement uses TRBV5-1 and TRBJ1-6, with 8 positions matching TRBD1. V trimming: 2 bases; J trimming: 9 bases; junction bases outside the gene matches: 4. The CDR3 sequence is 14 residues long. The germline V gene encodes CDR1 SGHRS and CDR2 YFSETQ. Full variable domain (rest looked up from reference TRBV5-1 and TRBJ1-6): KAGVTQTPRYLIKTRGQQVTLSCSPISGHRSVSWYQQTPGQGLQFLFEYFSETQRNKGNFPGRFSGRQFSNSRSEMNVSTLELGDSALYLCASSLETGVSPLHFGNGTRLTVT.

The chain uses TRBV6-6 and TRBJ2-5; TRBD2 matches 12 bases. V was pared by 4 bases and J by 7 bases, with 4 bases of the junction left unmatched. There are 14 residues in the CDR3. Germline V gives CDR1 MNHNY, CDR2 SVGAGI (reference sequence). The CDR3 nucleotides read TGTGCCAGCAGTTCCCGGACTAGCGGGGCGACCCAGTACTTC. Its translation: CASSSRTSGATQYF.

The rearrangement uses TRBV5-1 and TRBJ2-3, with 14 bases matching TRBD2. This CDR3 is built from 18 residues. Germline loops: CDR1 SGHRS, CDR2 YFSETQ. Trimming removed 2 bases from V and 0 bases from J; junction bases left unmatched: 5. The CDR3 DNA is TGCGCCAGCAGCTTCCGACTAGCGGGAGGGTCTAGCACAGATACGCAGTATTTT. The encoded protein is CASSFRLAGGSSTDTQYF.

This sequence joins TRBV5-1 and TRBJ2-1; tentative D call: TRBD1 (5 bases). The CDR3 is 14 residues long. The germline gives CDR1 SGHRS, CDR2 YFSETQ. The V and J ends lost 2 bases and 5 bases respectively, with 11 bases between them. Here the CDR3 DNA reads TGCGCCAGCAGCTTCCCAGGGCCTCACAATGAGCAGTTCTTC. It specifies CASSFPGPHNEQFF. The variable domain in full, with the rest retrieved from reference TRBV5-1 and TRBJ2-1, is KAGVTQTPRYLIKTRGQQVTLSCSPISGHRSVSWYQQTPGQGLQFLFEYFSETQRNKGNFPGRFSGRQFSNSRSEMNVSTLELGDSALYLCASSFPGPHNEQFFGPGTRLTVL.

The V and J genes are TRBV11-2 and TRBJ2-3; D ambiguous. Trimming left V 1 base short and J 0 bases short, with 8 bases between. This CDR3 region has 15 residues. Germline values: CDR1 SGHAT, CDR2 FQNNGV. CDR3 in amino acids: CASSLGSKSTDTQYF. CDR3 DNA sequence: TGTGCCAGCAGCTTAGGGAGTAAAAGCACAGATACGCAGTATTTT.